One and the same sample provided the 10 T cell receptor beta chains below, sequenced in a study of CD8 T cells in ankylosing spondylitis. Via MiXCR, TCRdb re-called the 5' RACE reads, giving one row per CDR3 protein. Of fewer than 400,000 distinct CDR3 sequences listed, 20% to 25% are singletons. Study results and caveats: Fewer than ten highly homologous variants made up a TCR beta motif that seemed to typify ankylosing spondylitis blood.

For these TCRs, the target antigens are not known. Source material: blood, either unsorted or a sorted T cell fraction (not recorded which). The source is a male donor with ankylosing spondylitis.

This clonotype was observed at least ten times. The chain is built from TRBV18 and TRBJ1-2; TRBD1 matches at 7 bases. Trimming removed 3 bases from V and 3 bases from J; junction bases left unmatched: 1. This CDR3 contains 13 residues. Germline V gene data show CDR1 as KGHSH and CDR2 as LQKENI. CDR3 amino acids: CASSPGTDYGYTF. The CDR3 DNA reads as TGTGCCAGCTCACCCGGGACAGACTATGGCTACACCTTC. The entire variable domain, with the rest obtained from reference TRBV18 and TRBJ1-2, is as follows: NAGVMQNPRHLVRRRGQEARLRCSPMKGHSHVYWYRQLPEEGLKFMVYLQKENIIDESGMPKERFSAEFPKEGPSILRIQQVVRGDSAAYFCASSPGTDYGYTFGSGTRLTVV.

This clonotype was found a few times. The gene calls are TRBV20-1 and TRBJ1-4; D remains unclear. Trimming left V 3 bases short and J 7 bases short, with 18 bases between. The CDR3 loop spans 15 amino acids. Germline V CDR1 and CDR2: DFQATT, SNEGSKA (reference sequence). The CDR3: CSASPGSLWAEKLFF. The CDR3 coding sequence is TGCAGTGCTAGCCCGGGTTCACTTTGGGCTGAAAAACTGTTTTTT.

This chain uses TRBV11-3 with TRBJ1-2; 9 nucleotides line up with TRBD1. CDR1 SGHNT and CDR2 YENEEA come from the germline V gene. V gave up 4 bases and J gave up 4 bases; unmatched junction bases: 4. This CDR3 contains 14 residues. Here the CDR3 reads CASSWGTGRYGYTF. The DNA for the CDR3 is TGTGCCAGCAGCTGGGGGACAGGGCGCTATGGCTACACCTTC.

The chain couples TRBV28 to TRBJ1-1; D possibly corresponds to TRBD1 (5 bases). CDR1 is MDHEN, CDR2 SYDVKM, per germline. V gave up 5 bases and J gave up 5 bases, with 9 bases separating them. The CDR3 totals 12 residues. In DNA form, the CDR3 reads TGTGCCAGCAGTATGCAGGGAACTGAAGCTTTCTTT. It specifies CASSMQGTEAFF. Full variable domain (remainder filled in from reference TRBV28 and TRBJ1-1): DVKVTQSSRYLVKRTGEKVFLECVQDMDHENMFWYRQDPGLGLRLIYFSYDVKMKEKGDIPEGYSVSREKKERFSLILESASTNQTSMYLCASSMQGTEAFFGQGTRLTVV.

This chain connects TRBV18 to TRBJ2-5; 8 bases match TRBD1. V lost 3 bases and J lost 4; bases outside the gene matches: 4. Germline V CDR1 and CDR2: KGHSH, LQKENI. The CDR3 extends over 14 amino acids. The DNA of the CDR3 is TGTGCCAGCTCACCGAAGACAGGGGCAGAGACCCAGTACTTC. Its translation: CASSPKTGAETQYF.

This clonotype was seen only a few times. V usage is TRBV24-1 and J usage is TRBJ1-5; 8 bases agree with TRBD1. The CDR3 is made up of 16 amino acids. V lost 4 bases, J lost 5 bases, and 9 bases stayed unmatched. Germline-derived CDR1 and CDR2 are KGHDR and SFDVKD. The CDR3 nucleotides read TGTGCCACCAGTGACAGGACAGGGATTGAGCATCAGCCCCAGCATTTT. It translates to CATSDRTGIEHQPQHF.

This clonotype was observed a handful of times. The chain uses TRBV5-1 and TRBJ2-1, with D maybe TRBD1 (5 bases). Germline lookup yields CDR1 SGHRS and CDR2 YFSETQ. This CDR3 spans 15 amino acids. V lost 4 bases, J lost 5 bases, and 16 bases lay in between. The CDR3 region is CASSKGVLSNNEQFF. The CDR3 coding sequence is TGCGCCAGCAGCAAAGGGGTTTTGAGCAACAATGAGCAGTTCTTC.

This clonotype was found many times. The gene calls are TRBV5-1 and TRBJ1-2, with D possibly TRBD1 on 5 matching bases. The V end was cut by 0 bases, the J end by 8 bases, with 11 bases between. The germline CDR1 and CDR2 sequences are SGHRS and YFSETQ. This CDR3 has 13 residues. The CDR3 nucleotides read TGCGCCAGCAGCTTGGAAGGGGCGGGCGGCTACACCTTC. It encodes CASSLEGAGGYTF.

The chain carries TRBV20-1 and TRBJ2-1; D tentatively reads TRBD1 or TRBD2 (5 bases each). Trimming pared 5 bases from V and 8 bases from J, leaving 13 bases between. CDR1 is DFQATT and CDR2 is SNEGSKA in the germline V gene (reference sequence). This CDR3 has 12 amino acids. The CDR3 is CSALARDDEQFF. The DNA for the CDR3 is TGCAGTGCTCTCGCCCGGGACGATGAGCAGTTCTTC.

CDR3 DNA sequence: TGTGCCAGCAGTTACCGACTAGCGGGAGCATCCTACGAGCAGTACTTC. Residues: CASSYRLAGASYEQYF. The V gene is TRBV6-5, the J gene TRBJ2-7; 12 bases agree with TRBD2. V shed 2 bases, J shed 1 base, and the junction held 3 bases outside the gene matches. The CDR3 sequence is 16 residues long. The germline gives CDR1 MNHEY, CDR2 SVGAGI.